These 21 T cell receptor beta chains originate from one sample sequenced in a study of T cell repertoires in cytomegalovirus infection. TCRdb passed the reads through MiXCR, listing each CDR3 protein once. The data contain approximately 910,000 distinct CDR3 sequences, more than 25% of them singletons. Their cognate antigens are unknown. Source: cultured CD8+ T cells from PBMCs, taken from culture after CMV antigen stimulation. The receptors were sampled from a human donor in good health (CMV status not recorded). Some clones in this sample may be carry-over from other donors' samples.

V gene TRBV11-2 combines with J gene TRBJ2-1; D unclear. V dropped 0 bases and J dropped 9 bases, with 12 bases sitting between them. The CDR3 length is 14 residues. CDR1 and CDR2 (germline): SGHAT, FQNNGV. In DNA form, the CDR3 reads TGTGCCAGCAGCTTAGATCCCCTGAAAGTTGAGCAGTTCTTC. Encoded protein: CASSLDPLKVEQFF. The entire variable domain, with the rest obtained from reference TRBV11-2 and TRBJ2-1, is as follows: EAGVAQSPRYKIIEKRQSVAFWCNPISGHATLYWYQQILGQGPKLLIQFQNNGVVDDSQLPKDRFSAERLKGVDSTLKIQPAKLEDSAVYLCASSLDPLKVEQFFGPGTRLTVL.

J is TRBJ2-3 and V is TRBV27; 10 bases map to TRBD2. The CDR3 length is 15 residues. Looked up from germline, CDR1 is MNHEY and CDR2 is SMNVEV (reference sequence). V shed 5 bases, J shed 7 bases, and the junction held 9 bases outside the gene matches. The CDR3 region is CASSRISGGLHTQYF. The DNA for the CDR3 is TGTGCCAGCAGTCGGATTAGCGGGGGGCTACATACGCAGTATTTT.

Of note for this clonotype: Relative to the germline gene, one junction end is altered; a read error may explain this. The rearrangement uses TRBV5-5 and TRBJ1-1; 9 bases line up with TRBD1. Germline CDR1 is SGHKS and CDR2 is YYEKEE (reference sequence). This CDR3 has 14 residues. CDR3 in DNA: TGTGCCAGCAGGTTGGGACAGGGAAGTACTGAAGCTTTCTTT. It translates to CASRLGQGSTEAFF. Drawing the rest from reference TRBV5-5 and TRBJ1-1, the complete variable domain is DAGVTQSPTHLIKTRGQQVTLRCSPISGHKSVSWYQQVLGQGPQFIFQYYEKEERGRGNFPDRFSARQFPNYSSELNVNALLLGDSALYLCASRLGQGSTEAFFGQGTRLTVV.

Only a few counts were recorded for this clonotype. This rearrangement joins TRBV12-3 or TRBV12-4 to TRBJ2-6; tentative D call: TRBD1 (6 bases). Trimming removed 3 bases at V and 3 bases at J, with 15 bases between. The CDR3 has 17 residues. The CDR3 sequence: CASSFQGPVFGANVLTF. In nucleotides, the CDR3 is TGTGCCAGCAGTTTCCAGGGGCCTGTCTTTGGGGCCAACGTCCTGACTTTC.

In this sample, this clonotype turned up many times. The chain employs TRBV7-6 and TRBJ1-1, with 7 bases aligning to TRBD1. CDR3 length equals 18 residues. Germline-derived CDR1 and CDR2 are SGHVS and FNYEAQ. The ends lost 0 bases at V and 1 base at J; junction bases unmatched: 11. CDR3 nucleotides: TGTGCCAGCAGCTTAGCGGGAGGATACAGGGGTGAGAACACTGAAGCTTTCTTT. Residues: CASSLAGGYRGENTEAFF.

V usage is TRBV7-6 and J usage is TRBJ2-6; TRBD2 might be the D (6 bases). CDR1 is SGHVS, CDR2 FNYEAQ, per germline. Trimming removed 7 bases from V and 1 base from J, with 14 bases in between. This CDR3 is built from 16 residues. CDR3 in amino acids: CASKSPGGSGANVLTF. CDR3 coding DNA: TGTGCCAGCAAAAGTCCAGGAGGGTCTGGGGCCAACGTCCTGACTTTC.

The CDR3 sequence is CASSLGHSSSYEQYF. Here the CDR3 DNA reads TGTGCCAGCAGCTTGGGGCACTCCTCCTCCTACGAGCAGTACTTC. This rearrangement joins TRBV5-5 to TRBJ2-7; D uncertain. The CDR3 consists of 15 residues. V shed 0 bases and J shed 0 bases, with 10 bases lying between them. Per the germline V gene, CDR1 is SGHKS and CDR2 is YYEKEE (reference sequence). Supplemented by reference TRBV5-5 and TRBJ2-7, the full variable domain reads DAGVTQSPTHLIKTRGQQVTLRCSPISGHKSVSWYQQVLGQGPQFIFQYYEKEERGRGNFPDRFSARQFPNYSSELNVNALLLGDSALYLCASSLGHSSSYEQYFGPGTRLTVT.

V gene TRBV4-3 combines with J gene TRBJ1-2; D remains unclear. V gave up 0 bases and J gave up 1 base, with 9 bases separating them. The CDR3 spans 15 residues. Germline V gene sequence: CDR1 LGHNA, CDR2 YSLEER. This CDR3 is CASSQELGNNYGYTF. CDR3 nucleotides: TGCGCCAGCAGCCAAGAACTGGGAAATAACTATGGCTACACCTTC.

The V and J genes are TRBV19 and TRBJ2-1, with D unresolved. CDR1 and CDR2 (germline): LNHDA, SQIVND (reference sequence). The V end was cut by 4 bases, the J end by 0 bases, with 10 bases between. The CDR3 sequence is 15 residues long. The CDR3 is CASSSRPVSYNEQFF. The CDR3 coding sequence is TGTGCCAGTAGTAGTAGACCGGTCTCCTACAATGAGCAGTTCTTC.

The rearrangement links TRBV2 to TRBJ2-2, with no clear D. The CDR3 is 11 amino acids. The germline V gene has CDR1 SNHLY and CDR2 FYNNEI. Trimming shortened V by 10 bases and J by 6 bases, and 9 bases separated the two germline ends. The CDR3 DNA reads TGTGCCATCCTAGAGTCCGGGGAGCTGTTTTTT. It specifies CAILESGELFF.

This clonotype has just a few counts. J is TRBJ1-1 and V is TRBV6-1; D remains unclear. Looked up from germline, CDR1 is MNHNS and CDR2 is SASEGT. The V end was cut by 8 bases, the J end by 5 bases, with 18 bases between. The CDR3 consists of 14 residues. CDR3 in DNA: TGTGCCAGCGAAATAGTAGGAAGGGCTACTGAAGCTTTCTTT. It is translated as CASEIVGRATEAFF.

Notes on this clonotype: At one boundary the junction diverges from the germline segment, which might be a read error. The rearrangement joins TRBV6-2 or TRBV6-3 to TRBJ1-6, with TRBD1 matching over 9 bases. The CDR3 is 15 residues long. Germline CDR1 reads MNHEY; CDR2 reads SVGEGT. CDR3 bases: TGTGTCAGCAGCGAACAGGGGGCATGGAATTCACCCCTCCACTTT. Translating it yields CVSSEQGAWNSPLHF.

The chain joins TRBV6-2 or TRBV6-3 to TRBJ2-2, with unresolved D. V was clipped by 8 bases and J by 5 bases, with 15 bases between them. The CDR3 is made up of 14 amino acids. Germline V gene data show CDR1 as MNHEY and CDR2 as SVGEGT. The CDR3 sequence is CASGRGGKTGELFF. For the CDR3, the DNA is TGTGCCAGCGGTAGAGGCGGCAAGACCGGGGAGCTGTTTTTT.

This clonotype has more than one count but fewer than ten. The chain couples TRBV7-2 to TRBJ2-7; TRBD2 agrees at 9 bases. The CDR3 is 13 amino acids. With 6 bases clipped from V and 2 bases from J, the junction kept 2 bases outside the gene matches. The V gene's germline CDR1 is SGHTA and CDR2 FQGNSA. The CDR3 region is CASSVAGAYEQYF. CDR3 in DNA: TGTGCCAGCAGTGTAGCGGGAGCCTACGAGCAGTACTTC.

This clonotype was seen a handful of times. The chain joins TRBV7-9 to TRBJ1-2; D is undetermined. Trimming pared 2 bases from V and 4 bases from J, leaving 17 bases between. Germline assignment: CDR1 SEHNR and CDR2 FQNEAQ (reference sequence). The CDR3 totals 16 residues. CDR3 sequence reads: CASSLPRHLGGYGYTF. In nucleotides, the CDR3 is TGTGCCAGCAGCTTACCACGGCACCTTGGAGGCTATGGCTACACCTTC.

The CDR3 sequence is CASSSGTSGGFGELFF. In nucleotides, the CDR3 is TGTGCCAGCAGCTCCGGGACTAGCGGGGGGTTCGGGGAGCTGTTTTTT. The V gene is TRBV7-6, the J gene TRBJ2-2; 15 positions agree with TRBD2. The CDR3 sequence is 16 residues long. Germline lookup yields CDR1 SGHVS and CDR2 FNYEAQ. After removal of 4 bases from V and 7 bases from J, the junction contained 4 bases not matched to a gene.

V is TRBV5-5 and J is TRBJ1-4, with D perhaps matching TRBD1 (5 bases). The CDR3 has 12 residues. Germline CDR1 SGHKS, CDR2 YYEKEE (reference sequence). The ends were cut back, 4 bases at V and 5 bases at J, with 6 bases in the middle. Here the CDR3 DNA reads TGTGCCAGCAGCAAGGGGAATGAAAAACTGTTTTTT. It yields the protein CASSKGNEKLFF. The variable domain in full, with the rest retrieved from reference TRBV5-5 and TRBJ1-4, is DAGVTQSPTHLIKTRGQQVTLRCSPISGHKSVSWYQQVLGQGPQFIFQYYEKEERGRGNFPDRFSARQFPNYSSELNVNALLLGDSALYLCASSKGNEKLFFGSGTQLSVL.

This clonotype was observed a single time. This chain connects TRBV6-5 to TRBJ2-7; weak D call: TRBD2 (6 bases). Trimming cost V 4 bases and J 0 bases, with 10 bases left between them. This CDR3 has 14 amino acids. CDR1 MNHEY and CDR2 SVGAGI come from the germline V gene. The CDR3 sequence: CASSFRGNSYEQYF. The CDR3 DNA is TGTGCCAGCAGTTTTCGGGGGAACTCCTACGAGCAGTACTTC.

Ten or more counts support this clonotype. V usage is TRBV7-8 and J usage is TRBJ2-5; 8 bases agree with TRBD1. The V gene end was trimmed by 1 base and the J gene end by 1 base; junction bases not matched to a gene: 8. The CDR3 loop spans 17 amino acids. The germline V gene encodes CDR1 SGHVS and CDR2 FQNEAQ. The CDR3 DNA is TGTGCCAGCAGCTTAGACCGACAGGGGAGGATCCAAGAGACCCAGTACTTC. Protein: CASSLDRQGRIQETQYF. The full variable domain, in which reference TRBV7-8 and TRBJ2-5 provide the parts outside the CDR3, is GAGVSQSPRYKVAKRGQDVALRCDPISGHVSLFWYQQALGQGPEFLTYFQNEAQLDKSGLPSDRFFAERPEGSVSTLKIQRTQQEDSAVYLCASSLDRQGRIQETQYFGPGTRLLVL.

The table lists this clonotype with a few counts. The chain carries TRBV19 and TRBJ1-1, with D possibly matching TRBD1 (5 bases). Germline V gene lookup returns CDR1 LNHDA and CDR2 SQIVND (reference sequence). Trimming shortened V by 5 bases and J by 7 bases, and 11 bases separated the two germline ends. This CDR3 has 12 amino acids. The CDR3 sequence is CASSGALFEAFF. Here the CDR3 DNA reads TGTGCCAGTAGTGGGGCATTATTTGAAGCTTTCTTT.

Ten or more counts support this clonotype. The chain links TRBV6-1 to TRBJ1-5; 8 positions agree with TRBD1. Germline assignment: CDR1 MNHNS and CDR2 SASEGT. V lost 2 bases to trimming and J lost 6 bases; unmatched junction nucleotides: 6. CDR3 length: 15 residues. Here the CDR3 reads CASSERTGFRQPQHF. The CDR3 DNA reads as TGTGCCAGCAGTGAAAGGACAGGGTTTCGTCAGCCCCAGCATTTT.